The sample holds a few counts of the clone carrying this T cell receptor beta chain. The antigen is not known. The CDR3 is made up of 14 amino acids. Trimming pared 0 bases from V and 4 bases from J, leaving 8 bases between. Per the germline V gene, CDR1 is MGHDK and CDR2 is SYGVNS. These data come from a study of identical twins. Points from the study as a whole: For out-of-frame alpha sequences shared by twins, low generation probability was in excess. Twin pairs had excess sharing that was weaker in beta out-of-frame sequences. Partly confounded zero-insertion analyses could result from invariant MAIT and iNKT cells.

Template switching introduced a universal primer site, and the cDNA bore unique molecular identifiers. Each CDR3 protein gets one entry after TCRdb re-called the 5' RACE reads with MiXCR. The table lists about 690,000 distinct CDR3 sequences, roughly 6.2% of them singletons. Sequencing was done on a sample of naive T cells sorted from blood. V is TRBV25-1 and J is TRBJ2-3, with D unclear. The sequence was collected from a man in his late teens or twenties in good health. Here the CDR3 reads CASSEYFEADTQYF. The CDR3 nucleotides read TGTGCCAGCAGTGAATATTTTGAGGCAGATACGCAGTATTTT.